Listed here is a single T cell receptor beta chain. Other DNA sequences in the same sample also yield this CDR3. CDR1 and CDR2 (germline): SGHVS, FQNEAQ. J was trimmed by 0 bases and V by 3 bases; bases with no gene match: 1. The CDR3 has 15 residues. The source of the sample is a study of blood T cell repertoires in COVID-19. On the study more broadly: There were acute and convalescent COVID-19 samples, and they came from the United States, Italy and Spain. PBMCs, B-cell-depleted T cells, or T cells were the source of the cDNA or gDNA that made up the material.

Authors' data handling: Reference gene primer amplification in the assay estimated nucleated cell counts. The method was immunoSEQ multiplex PCR; TCRdb's version includes in-frame clones alone and lacks a portion of them. V, J and clone size reflect that table, while D and trimming were determined from the DNA. The table lists 240,000 or so clones, about four fifths of them singletons. The chain employs TRBV7-8 and TRBJ2-1; TRBD2 aligns across 8 bases. The sequencing sample was made of peripheral blood. The receptor was derived from a man aged 30-40 years who had recovered from COVID-19. CDR3 sequence: CASSFGGASYNEQFF. In DNA form, the CDR3 reads TGTGCCAGCAGCTTCGGGGGGGCCTCCTACAATGAGCAGTTCTTC. Full variable domain (missing parts from reference TRBV7-8 and TRBJ2-1): GAGVSQSPRYKVAKRGQDVALRCDPISGHVSLFWYQQALGQGPEFLTYFQNEAQLDKSGLPSDRFFAERPEGSVSTLKIQRTQQEDSAVYLCASSFGGASYNEQFFGPGTRLTVL.